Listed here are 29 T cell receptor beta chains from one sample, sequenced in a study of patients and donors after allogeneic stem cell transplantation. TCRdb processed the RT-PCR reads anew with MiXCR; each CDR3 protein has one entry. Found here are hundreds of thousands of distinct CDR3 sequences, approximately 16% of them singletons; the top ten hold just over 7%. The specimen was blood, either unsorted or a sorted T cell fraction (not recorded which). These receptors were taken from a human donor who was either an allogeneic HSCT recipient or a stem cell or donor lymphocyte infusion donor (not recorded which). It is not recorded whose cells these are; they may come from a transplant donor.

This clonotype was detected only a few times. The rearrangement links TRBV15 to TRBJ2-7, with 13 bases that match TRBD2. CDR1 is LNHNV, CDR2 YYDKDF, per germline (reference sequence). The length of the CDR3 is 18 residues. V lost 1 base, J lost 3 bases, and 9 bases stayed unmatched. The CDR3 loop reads CATSRAAGTSGVSYEQYF. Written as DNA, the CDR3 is TGTGCCACCAGCAGAGCCGCCGGGACTAGCGGGGTTAGCTACGAGCAGTACTTC.

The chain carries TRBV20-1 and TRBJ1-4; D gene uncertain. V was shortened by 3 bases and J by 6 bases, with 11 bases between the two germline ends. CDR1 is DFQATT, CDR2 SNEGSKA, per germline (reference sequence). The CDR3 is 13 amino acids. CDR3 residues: CSASAGEDEKLFF. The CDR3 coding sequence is TGCAGTGCTAGCGCCGGGGAGGATGAAAAACTGTTTTTT.

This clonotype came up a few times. CDR3 in amino acids: CSVRWGDGYTF. CDR3 coding DNA: TGCAGCGTTCGGTGGGGGGATGGCTACACCTTC. The genes are TRBV29-1 and TRBJ1-2; tentatively, D is TRBD1 (5 bases). Germline assignment: CDR1 SQVTM and CDR2 ANQGSEA. The CDR3 loop spans 11 amino acids. V was shortened by 5 bases and J by 6 bases, with 10 bases between the two germline ends.

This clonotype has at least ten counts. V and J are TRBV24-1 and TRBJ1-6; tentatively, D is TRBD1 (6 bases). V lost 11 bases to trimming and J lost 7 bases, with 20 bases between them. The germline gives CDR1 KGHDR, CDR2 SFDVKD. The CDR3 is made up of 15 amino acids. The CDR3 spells CASPPWTAKNSPLHF. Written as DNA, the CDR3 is TGTGCCAGCCCCCCTTGGACAGCCAAGAATTCACCCCTCCACTTT.

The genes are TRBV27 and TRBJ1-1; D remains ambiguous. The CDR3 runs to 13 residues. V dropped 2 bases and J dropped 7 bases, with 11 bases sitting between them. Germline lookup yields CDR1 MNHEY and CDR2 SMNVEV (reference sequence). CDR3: CASSLSSSNEAFF. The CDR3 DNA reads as TGTGCCAGCAGTTTAAGCAGTTCTAATGAAGCTTTCTTT.

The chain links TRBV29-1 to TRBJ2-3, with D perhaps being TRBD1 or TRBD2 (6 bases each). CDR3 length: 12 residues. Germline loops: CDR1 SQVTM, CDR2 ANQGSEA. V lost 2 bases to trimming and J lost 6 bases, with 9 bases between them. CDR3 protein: CSVEWGADTQYF. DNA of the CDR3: TGCAGCGTTGAATGGGGGGCGGATACGCAGTATTTT.

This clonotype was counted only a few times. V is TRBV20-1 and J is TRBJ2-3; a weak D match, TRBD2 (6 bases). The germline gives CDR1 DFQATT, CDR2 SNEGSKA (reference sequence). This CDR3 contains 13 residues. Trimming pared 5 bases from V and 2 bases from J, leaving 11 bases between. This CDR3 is CSADSGYTDTQYF. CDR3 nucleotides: TGCAGTGCTGATAGCGGATACACAGATACGCAGTATTTT.

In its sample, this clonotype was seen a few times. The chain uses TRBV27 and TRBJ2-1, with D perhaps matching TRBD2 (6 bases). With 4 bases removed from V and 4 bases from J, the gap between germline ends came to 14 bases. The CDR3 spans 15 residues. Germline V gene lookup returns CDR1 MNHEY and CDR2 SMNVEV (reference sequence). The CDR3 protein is CASSSPWSGYNEQFF. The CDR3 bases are TGTGCCAGCAGTTCCCCGTGGAGCGGGTACAATGAGCAGTTCTTC.

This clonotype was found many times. The CDR3 is CASSYVSFSNQPQHF. The CDR3 DNA reads TGTGCCAGCAGTTACGTATCTTTTAGCAATCAGCCCCAGCATTTT. The V gene is TRBV6-5, the J gene TRBJ1-5; unclear D gene. Germline values: CDR1 MNHEY, CDR2 SVGAGI. Trimming cost V 2 bases and J 0 bases, with 8 bases left between them. CDR3 length equals 15 residues.

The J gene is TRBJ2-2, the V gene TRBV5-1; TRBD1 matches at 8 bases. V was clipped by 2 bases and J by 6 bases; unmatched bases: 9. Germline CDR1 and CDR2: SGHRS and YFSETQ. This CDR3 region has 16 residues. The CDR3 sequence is CASSLKDRVGAGELFF. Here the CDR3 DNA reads TGCGCCAGCAGCTTAAAGGACAGGGTCGGCGCCGGGGAGCTGTTTTTT.

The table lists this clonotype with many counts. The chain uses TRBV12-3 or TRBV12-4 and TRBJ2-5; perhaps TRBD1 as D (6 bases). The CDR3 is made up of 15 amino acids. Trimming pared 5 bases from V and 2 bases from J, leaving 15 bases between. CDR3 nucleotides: TGTGCCAGCAGTCCCCGACAGGCCCTACAAGAGACCCAGTACTTC. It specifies CASSPRQALQETQYF.

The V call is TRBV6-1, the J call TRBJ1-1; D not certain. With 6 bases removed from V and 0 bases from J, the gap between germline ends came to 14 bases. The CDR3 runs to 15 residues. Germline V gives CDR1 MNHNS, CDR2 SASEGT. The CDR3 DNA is TGTGCCAGCAGCAGAGTGGGCCACATGAACACTGAAGCTTTCTTT. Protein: CASSRVGHMNTEAFF.

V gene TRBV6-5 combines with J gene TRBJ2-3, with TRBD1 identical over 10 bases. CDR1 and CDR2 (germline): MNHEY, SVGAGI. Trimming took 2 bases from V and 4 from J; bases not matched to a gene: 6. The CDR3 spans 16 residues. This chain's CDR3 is CASSYGRQGAADTQYF. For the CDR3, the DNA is TGTGCCAGCAGTTACGGCCGACAGGGGGCGGCAGATACGCAGTATTTT.

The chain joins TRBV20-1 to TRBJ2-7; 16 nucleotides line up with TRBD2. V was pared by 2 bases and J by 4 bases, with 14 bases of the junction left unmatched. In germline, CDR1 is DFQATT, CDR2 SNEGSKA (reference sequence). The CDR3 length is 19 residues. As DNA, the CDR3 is TGCAGTGCTAGACGTCCCACCGGGACTAGCGGGAGGGCCAGGTACGAGCAGTACTTC. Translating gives CSARRPTGTSGRARYEQYF.

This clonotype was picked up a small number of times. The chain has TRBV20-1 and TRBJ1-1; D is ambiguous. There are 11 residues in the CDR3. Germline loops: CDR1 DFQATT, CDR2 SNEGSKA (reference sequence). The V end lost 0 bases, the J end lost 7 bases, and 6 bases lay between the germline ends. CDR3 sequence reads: CSAREGNEAFF. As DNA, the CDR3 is TGCAGTGCTAGAGAGGGTAATGAAGCTTTCTTT.

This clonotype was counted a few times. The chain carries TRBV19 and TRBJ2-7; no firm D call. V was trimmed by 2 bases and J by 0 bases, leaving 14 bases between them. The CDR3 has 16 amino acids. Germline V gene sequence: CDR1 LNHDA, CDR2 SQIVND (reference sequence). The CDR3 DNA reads TGTGCCAGTAGTATACATTCTCTCCTAAGCTCCTACGAGCAGTACTTC. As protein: CASSIHSLLSSYEQYF.

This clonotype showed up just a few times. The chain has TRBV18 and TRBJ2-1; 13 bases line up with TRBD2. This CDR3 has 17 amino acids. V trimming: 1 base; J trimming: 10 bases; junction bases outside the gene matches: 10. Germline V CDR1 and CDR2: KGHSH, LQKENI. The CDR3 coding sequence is TGTGCCAGCTCACCACTCGGGACTAGCGGGACGGGAGGGGAGCAGTTCTTC. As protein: CASSPLGTSGTGGEQFF.

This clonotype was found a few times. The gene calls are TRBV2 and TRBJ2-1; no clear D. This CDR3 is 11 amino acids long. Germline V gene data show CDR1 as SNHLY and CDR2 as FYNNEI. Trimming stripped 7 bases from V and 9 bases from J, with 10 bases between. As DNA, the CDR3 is TGTGCCAGCACCGTGGTCGGTGAGCAGTTCTTC. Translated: CASTVVGEQFF.

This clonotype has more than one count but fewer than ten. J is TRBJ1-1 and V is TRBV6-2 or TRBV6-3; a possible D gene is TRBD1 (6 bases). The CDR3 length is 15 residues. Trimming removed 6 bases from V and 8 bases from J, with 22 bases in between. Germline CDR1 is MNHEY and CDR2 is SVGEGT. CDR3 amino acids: CASSSGRGPPAEAFF. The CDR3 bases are TGTGCCAGCAGCTCTGGCAGGGGTCCCCCAGCGGAAGCTTTCTTT.

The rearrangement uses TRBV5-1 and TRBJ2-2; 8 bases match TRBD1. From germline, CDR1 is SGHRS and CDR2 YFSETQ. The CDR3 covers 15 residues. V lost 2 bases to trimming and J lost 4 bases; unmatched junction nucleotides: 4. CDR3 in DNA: TGCGCCAGCAGCTTCAGGGGGCGTGGCACCGGGGAGCTGTTTTTT. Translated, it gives CASSFRGRGTGELFF.

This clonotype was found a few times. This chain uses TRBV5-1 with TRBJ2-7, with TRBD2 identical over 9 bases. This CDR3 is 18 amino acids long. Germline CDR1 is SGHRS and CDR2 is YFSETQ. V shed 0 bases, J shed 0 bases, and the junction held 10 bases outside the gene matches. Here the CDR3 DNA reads TGCGCCAGCAGCTTGGTCTCGAGCGGGGGGCTCTCCTCCTACGAGCAGTACTTC. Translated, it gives CASSLVSSGGLSSYEQYF. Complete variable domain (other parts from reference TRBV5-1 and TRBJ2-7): KAGVTQTPRYLIKTRGQQVTLSCSPISGHRSVSWYQQTPGQGLQFLFEYFSETQRNKGNFPGRFSGRQFSNSRSEMNVSTLELGDSALYLCASSLVSSGGLSSYEQYFGPGTRLTVT.

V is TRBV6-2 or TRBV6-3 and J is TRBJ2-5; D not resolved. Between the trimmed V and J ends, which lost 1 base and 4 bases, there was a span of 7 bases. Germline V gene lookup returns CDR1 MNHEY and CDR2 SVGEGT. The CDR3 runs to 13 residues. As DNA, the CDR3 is TGTGCCAGCAGTTACTTGGTGGGAGAGACCCAGTACTTC. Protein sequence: CASSYLVGETQYF.

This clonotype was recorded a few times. The CDR3 bases are TGTGCCAAGCGGACGGAGAGCTCCTACAATGAGCAGTTCTTC. As protein: CAKRTESSYNEQFF. The rearrangement joins TRBV19 to TRBJ2-1, with D possibly TRBD2 on 5 matching bases. The CDR3 totals 14 residues. Germline V gene sequence: CDR1 LNHDA, CDR2 SQIVND (reference sequence). The V and J ends lost 10 bases and 0 bases respectively, with 13 bases between them.

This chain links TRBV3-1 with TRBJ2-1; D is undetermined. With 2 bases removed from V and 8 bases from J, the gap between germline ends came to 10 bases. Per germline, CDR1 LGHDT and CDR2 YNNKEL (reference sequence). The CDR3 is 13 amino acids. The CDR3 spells CASSQYSMHEQFF. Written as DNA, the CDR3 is TGTGCCAGCAGCCAATATTCCATGCATGAGCAGTTCTTC.

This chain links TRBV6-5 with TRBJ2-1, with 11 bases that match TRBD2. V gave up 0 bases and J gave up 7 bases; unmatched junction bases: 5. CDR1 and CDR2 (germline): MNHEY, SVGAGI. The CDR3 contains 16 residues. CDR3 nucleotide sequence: TGTGCCAGCAGTTACTCGAAGGTAGCGGGAGGGAATGAGCAGTTCTTC. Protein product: CASSYSKVAGGNEQFF.

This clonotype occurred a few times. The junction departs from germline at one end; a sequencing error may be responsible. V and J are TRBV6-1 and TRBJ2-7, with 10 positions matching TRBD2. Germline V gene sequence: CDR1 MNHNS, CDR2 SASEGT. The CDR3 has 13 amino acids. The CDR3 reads CASSQLPKLAGNF. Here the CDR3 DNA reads TGTGCCAGCAGTCAACTCCCGAAACTAGCGGGGAACTTC.

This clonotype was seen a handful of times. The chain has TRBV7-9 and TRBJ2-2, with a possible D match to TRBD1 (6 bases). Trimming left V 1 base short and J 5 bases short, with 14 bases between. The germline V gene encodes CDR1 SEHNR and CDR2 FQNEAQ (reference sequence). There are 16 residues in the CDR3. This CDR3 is CASSLGGPGQTGELFF. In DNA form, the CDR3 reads TGTGCCAGCAGCTTAGGGGGTCCGGGACAAACCGGGGAGCTGTTTTTT.

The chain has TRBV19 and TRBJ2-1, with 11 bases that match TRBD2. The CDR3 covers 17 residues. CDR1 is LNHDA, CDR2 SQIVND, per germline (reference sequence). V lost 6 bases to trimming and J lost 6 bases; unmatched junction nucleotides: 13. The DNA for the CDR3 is TGTGCCAGTAGAACGGGACTAGCGGTCGTGGGAGCCAATGAGCAGTTCTTC. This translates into CASRTGLAVVGANEQFF.

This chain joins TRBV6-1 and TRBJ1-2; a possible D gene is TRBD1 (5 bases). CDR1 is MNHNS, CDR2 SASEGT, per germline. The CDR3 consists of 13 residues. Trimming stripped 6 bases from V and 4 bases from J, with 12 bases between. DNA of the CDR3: TGTGCCAGCAGGATTGGGGGGAGCTATGGCTACACCTTC. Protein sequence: CASRIGGSYGYTF.